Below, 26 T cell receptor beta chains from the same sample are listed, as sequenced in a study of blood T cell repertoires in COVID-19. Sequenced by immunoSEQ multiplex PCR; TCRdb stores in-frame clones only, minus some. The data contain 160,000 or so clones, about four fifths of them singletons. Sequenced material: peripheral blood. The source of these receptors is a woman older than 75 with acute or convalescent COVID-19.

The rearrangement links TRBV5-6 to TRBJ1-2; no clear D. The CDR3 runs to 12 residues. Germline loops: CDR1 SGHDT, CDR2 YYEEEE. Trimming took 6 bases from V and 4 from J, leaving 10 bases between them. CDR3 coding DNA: TGTGCCAGCACGTCTAGGTCCTATGGCTACACCTTC. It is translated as CASTSRSYGYTF.

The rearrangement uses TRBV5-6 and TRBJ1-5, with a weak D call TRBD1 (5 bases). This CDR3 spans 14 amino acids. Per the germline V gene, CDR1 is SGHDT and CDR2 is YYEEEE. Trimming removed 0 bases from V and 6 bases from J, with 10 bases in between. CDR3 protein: CASSLAGRTQPQHF. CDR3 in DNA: TGTGCCAGCAGCTTGGCAGGGAGGACTCAGCCCCAGCATTTT.

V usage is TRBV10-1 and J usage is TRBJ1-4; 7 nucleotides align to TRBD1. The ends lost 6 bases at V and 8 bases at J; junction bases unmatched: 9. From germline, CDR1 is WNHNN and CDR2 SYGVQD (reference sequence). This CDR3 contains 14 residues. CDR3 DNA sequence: TGCGCCAGCAGCCGGGACAGAACACAGGAAAAACTGTTTTTT. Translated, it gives CASSRDRTQEKLFF.

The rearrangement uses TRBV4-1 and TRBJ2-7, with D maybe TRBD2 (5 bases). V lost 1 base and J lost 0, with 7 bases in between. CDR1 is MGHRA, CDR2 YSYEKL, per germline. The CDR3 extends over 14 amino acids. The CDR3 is CASSQGGSSYEQYF. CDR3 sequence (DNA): TGCGCCAGCAGCCAAGGAGGGAGCTCCTACGAGCAGTACTTC.

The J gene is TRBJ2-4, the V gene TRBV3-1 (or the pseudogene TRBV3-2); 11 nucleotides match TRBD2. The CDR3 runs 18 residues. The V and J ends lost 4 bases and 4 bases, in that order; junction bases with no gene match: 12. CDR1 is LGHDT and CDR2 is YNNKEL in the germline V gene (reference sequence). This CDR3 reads CASSPLTLAGGPKNIQYF. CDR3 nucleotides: TGTGCCAGCAGCCCCCTCACTTTAGCGGGAGGGCCGAAAAACATTCAGTACTTC.

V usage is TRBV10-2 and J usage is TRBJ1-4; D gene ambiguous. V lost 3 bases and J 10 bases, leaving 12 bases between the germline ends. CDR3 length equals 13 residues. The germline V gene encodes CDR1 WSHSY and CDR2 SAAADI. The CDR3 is CASSDGYLGKLFF. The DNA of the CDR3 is TGCGCCAGCAGTGACGGGTACCTTGGAAAACTGTTTTTT.

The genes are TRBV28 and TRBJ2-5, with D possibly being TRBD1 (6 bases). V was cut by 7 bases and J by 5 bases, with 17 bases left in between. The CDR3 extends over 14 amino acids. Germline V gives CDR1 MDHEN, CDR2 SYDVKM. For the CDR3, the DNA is TGTGCCAGCACCCAAGCCCACAGGGCCGAGACCCAGTACTTC. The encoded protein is CASTQAHRAETQYF.

The CDR3 is CASSRGTGEFSGYTF. The CDR3, as DNA: TGTGCCAGCAGCCGAGGGACAGGGGAGTTTTCTGGCTACACCTTC. The chain carries TRBV7-9 and TRBJ1-2, with 10 bases identical to TRBD1. The CDR3 sequence is 15 residues long. CDR1 is SEHNR and CDR2 is FQNEAQ in the germline V gene (reference sequence). Trimming at V came to 5 bases and at J to 7 bases, leaving 10 bases not matched to a gene.

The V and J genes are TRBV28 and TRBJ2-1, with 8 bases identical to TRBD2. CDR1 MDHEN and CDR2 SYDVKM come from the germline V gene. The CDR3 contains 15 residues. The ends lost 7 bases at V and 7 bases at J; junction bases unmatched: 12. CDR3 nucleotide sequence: TGTGCCAGCACCCGGACCGGGAGGGCCGGAAATGAGCAGTTCTTC. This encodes CASTRTGRAGNEQFF.

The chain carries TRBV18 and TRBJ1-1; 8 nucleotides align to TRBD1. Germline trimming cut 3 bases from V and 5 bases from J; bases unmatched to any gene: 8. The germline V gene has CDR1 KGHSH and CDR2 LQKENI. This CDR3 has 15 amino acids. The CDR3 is CASSPTTTGVTEAFF. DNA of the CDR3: TGTGCCAGCTCACCGACCACGACAGGGGTAACTGAAGCTTTCTTT.

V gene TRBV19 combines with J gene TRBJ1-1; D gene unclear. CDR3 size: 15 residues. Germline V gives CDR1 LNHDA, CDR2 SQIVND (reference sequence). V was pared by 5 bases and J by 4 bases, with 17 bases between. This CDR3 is CASSERRTLGTEAFF. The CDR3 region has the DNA TGTGCCAGTAGTGAGAGACGCACCCTAGGCACTGAAGCTTTCTTT.

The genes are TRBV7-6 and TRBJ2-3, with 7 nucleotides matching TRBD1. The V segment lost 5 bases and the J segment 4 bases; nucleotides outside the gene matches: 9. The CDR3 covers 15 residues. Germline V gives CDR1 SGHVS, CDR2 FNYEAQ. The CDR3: CASSPRQGSADTQYF. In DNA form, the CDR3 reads TGTGCCAGCAGCCCCAGACAGGGATCGGCAGATACGCAGTATTTT.

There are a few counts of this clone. CDR3 coding DNA: TGTGCCAGCTCCCAAGGACTAGCGGGCGTCCAAGAGACCCAGTACTTC. This encodes CASSQGLAGVQETQYF. This chain links TRBV18 with TRBJ2-5; 11 bases agree with TRBD2. V was clipped by 6 bases and J by 1 base; unmatched bases: 7. Germline V gene data show CDR1 as KGHSH and CDR2 as LQKENI. The CDR3 has 16 amino acids.

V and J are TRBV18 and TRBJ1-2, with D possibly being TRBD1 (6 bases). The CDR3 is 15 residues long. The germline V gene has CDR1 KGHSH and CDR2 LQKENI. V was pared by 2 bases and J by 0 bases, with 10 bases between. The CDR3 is CASSPSRQANYGYTF. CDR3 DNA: TGTGCCAGCTCACCATCCCGACAGGCTAACTATGGCTACACCTTC.

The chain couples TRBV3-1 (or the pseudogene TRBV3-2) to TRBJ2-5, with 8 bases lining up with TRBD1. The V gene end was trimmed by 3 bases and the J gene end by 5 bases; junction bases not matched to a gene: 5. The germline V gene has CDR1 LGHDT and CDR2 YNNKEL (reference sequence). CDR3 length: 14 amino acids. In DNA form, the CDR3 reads TGTGCCAGCAGCCAGACAGGGGTGGGGGAGACCCAGTACTTC. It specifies CASSQTGVGETQYF.

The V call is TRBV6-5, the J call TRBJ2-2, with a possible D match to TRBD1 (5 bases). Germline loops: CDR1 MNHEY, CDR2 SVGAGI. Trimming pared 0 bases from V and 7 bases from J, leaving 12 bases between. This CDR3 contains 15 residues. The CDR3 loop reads CASSYSVGRGGELFF. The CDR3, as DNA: TGTGCCAGCAGTTACTCCGTGGGGCGCGGCGGGGAGCTGTTTTTT.

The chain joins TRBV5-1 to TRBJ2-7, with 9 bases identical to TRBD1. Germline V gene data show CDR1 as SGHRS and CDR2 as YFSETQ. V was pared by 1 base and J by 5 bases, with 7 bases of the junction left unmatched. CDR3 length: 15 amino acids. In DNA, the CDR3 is TGCGCCAGCAGCTTGTCCGGGGACAGGGCCCACGAGCAGTACTTC. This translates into CASSLSGDRAHEQYF.

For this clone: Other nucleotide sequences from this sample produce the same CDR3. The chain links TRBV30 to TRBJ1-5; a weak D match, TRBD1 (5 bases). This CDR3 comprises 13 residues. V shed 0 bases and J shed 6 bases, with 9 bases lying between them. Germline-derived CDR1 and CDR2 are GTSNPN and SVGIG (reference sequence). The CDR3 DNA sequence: TGTGCCTGGAGTGTTCAGGGAGGTCAGCCCCAGCATTTT. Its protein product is CAWSVQGGQPQHF.

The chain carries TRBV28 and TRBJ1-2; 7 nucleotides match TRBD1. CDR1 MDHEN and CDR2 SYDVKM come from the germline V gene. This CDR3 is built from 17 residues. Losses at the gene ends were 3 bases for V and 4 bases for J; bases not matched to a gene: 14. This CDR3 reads CASSLGGGGVRVYGYTF. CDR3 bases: TGTGCCAGCAGTTTGGGTGGAGGGGGCGTTCGAGTCTATGGCTACACCTTC.

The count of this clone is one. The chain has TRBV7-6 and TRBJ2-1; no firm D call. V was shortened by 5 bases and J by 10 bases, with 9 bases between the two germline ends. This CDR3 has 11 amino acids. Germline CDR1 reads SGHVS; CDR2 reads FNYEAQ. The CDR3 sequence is CASSPPEEQFF. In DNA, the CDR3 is TGTGCCAGCAGCCCCCCGGAGGAGCAGTTCTTC.

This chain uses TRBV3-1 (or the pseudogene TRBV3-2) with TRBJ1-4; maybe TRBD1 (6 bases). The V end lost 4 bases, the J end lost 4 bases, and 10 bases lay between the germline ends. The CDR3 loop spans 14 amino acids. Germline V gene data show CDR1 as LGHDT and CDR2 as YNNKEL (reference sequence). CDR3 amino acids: CASSLQGSNEKLFF. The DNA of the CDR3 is TGTGCCAGCAGCCTACAGGGCAGTAATGAAAAACTGTTTTTT.

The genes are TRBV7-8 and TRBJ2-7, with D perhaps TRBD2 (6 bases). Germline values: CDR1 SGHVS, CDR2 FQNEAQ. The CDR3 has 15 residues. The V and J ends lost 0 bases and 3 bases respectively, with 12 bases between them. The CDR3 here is CASSLAEGGSYEQYF. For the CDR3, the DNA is TGTGCCAGCAGCTTAGCCGAGGGAGGAAGCTACGAGCAGTACTTC. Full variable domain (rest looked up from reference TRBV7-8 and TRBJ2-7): GAGVSQSPRYKVAKRGQDVALRCDPISGHVSLFWYQQALGQGPEFLTYFQNEAQLDKSGLPSDRFFAERPEGSVSTLKIQRTQQEDSAVYLCASSLAEGGSYEQYFGPGTRLTVT.

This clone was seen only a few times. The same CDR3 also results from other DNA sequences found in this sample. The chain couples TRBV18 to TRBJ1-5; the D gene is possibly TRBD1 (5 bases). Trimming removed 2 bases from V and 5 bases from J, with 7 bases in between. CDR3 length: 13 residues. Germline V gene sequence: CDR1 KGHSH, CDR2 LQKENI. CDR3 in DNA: TGTGCCAGCTCACCAGGACAAGATCAGCCCCAGCATTTT. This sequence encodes CASSPGQDQPQHF. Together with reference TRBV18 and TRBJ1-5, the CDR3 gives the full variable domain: NAGVMQNPRHLVRRRGQEARLRCSPMKGHSHVYWYRQLPEEGLKFMVYLQKENIIDESGMPKERFSAEFPKEGPSILRIQQVVRGDSAAYFCASSPGQDQPQHFGDGTRLSIL.

CDR3 nucleotides: TGCGCCAGCAGCTCACAGGGTAGTACTGAAGCTTTCTTT. This gives the protein CASSSQGSTEAFF. V and J are TRBV5-1 and TRBJ1-1; TRBD1 is a possible D gene (6 bases). Germline CDR1 reads SGHRS; CDR2 reads YFSETQ. CDR3 length equals 13 residues. V was pared by 3 bases and J by 5 bases, with 11 bases between.

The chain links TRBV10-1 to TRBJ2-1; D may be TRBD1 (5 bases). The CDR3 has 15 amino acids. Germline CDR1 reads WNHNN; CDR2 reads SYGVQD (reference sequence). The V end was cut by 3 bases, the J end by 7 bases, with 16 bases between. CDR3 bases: TGCGCCAGCAGTGATACAGGCGGCGCGAAGAATGAGCAGTTCTTC. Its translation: CASSDTGGAKNEQFF.

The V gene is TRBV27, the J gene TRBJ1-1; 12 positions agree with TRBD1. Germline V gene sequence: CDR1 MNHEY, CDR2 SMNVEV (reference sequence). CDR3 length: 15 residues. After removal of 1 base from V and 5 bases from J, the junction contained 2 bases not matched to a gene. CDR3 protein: CASSLWDRGPTEAFF. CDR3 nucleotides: TGTGCCAGCAGTTTATGGGACAGGGGGCCTACTGAAGCTTTCTTT.